This T cell receptor (beta chain) came from a study of CD8 T cells in ankylosing spondylitis. Study-wide results and limits: Seemingly distinctive of ankylosing spondylitis blood was a TCR beta motif formed by eight highly homologous variants. There were earlier reports of some motif variants in reactive arthritis synovial fluid and blood. Significant enrichment of disease-linked clones was reportedly seen in matched ankylosing spondylitis synovial fluid.

As for this clonotype: Its antigen is currently unknown.

This CDR3 is built from 13 residues. V was shortened by 3 bases and J by 7 bases, with 12 bases between the two germline ends. Germline V lookup: CDR1 KGHSH, CDR2 LQKENI. Quantitative barcoded 5'-RACE was used to prepare TCR beta libraries. Each CDR3 protein is one row after TCRdb ran MiXCR on the 5' RACE reads. Of a few hundred thousand distinct CDR3 sequences in the sample, about 22% are singletons; the top ten hold approximately 16%. The genes are TRBV18 and TRBJ2-5; no firm D call. What was sequenced was blood, either unsorted or a sorted T cell fraction (not recorded which). This clonotype originated in a male donor with ankylosing spondylitis. The CDR3 bases are TGTGCCAGCTCACCCCCCGATAGTGGGACCCAGTACTTC. Translated: CASSPPDSGTQYF. Variable domain in full (rest from reference TRBV18 and TRBJ2-5): NAGVMQNPRHLVRRRGQEARLRCSPMKGHSHVYWYRQLPEEGLKFMVYLQKENIIDESGMPKERFSAEFPKEGPSILRIQQVVRGDSAAYFCASSPPDSGTQYFGPGTRLLVL.